The 20 T cell receptor beta chains below all came from one sample that was sequenced in a study of graft-versus-host responses after intestinal transplantation. Generated by immunoSEQ multiplex PCR, the TCRdb table keeps only in-frame clones and is missing some. This repertoire shows about 130,000 clones, more than 80% found once; its top ten account for around 0.15%. These receptors' antigens are unknown. The sequences come from unstimulated CD4+ T cells sorted from spleen or lymph node cells, collected before intestinal transplant. These receptors came from a human donor who received an intestinal transplant.

In the case of this clone: Other DNA sequences within the sample encode an identical CDR3. The J gene is TRBJ2-5, the V gene TRBV9; 8 bases map to TRBD2. Germline V gives CDR1 SGDLS, CDR2 YYNGEE. The V segment lost 0 bases and the J segment 5 bases; nucleotides outside the gene matches: 6. CDR3 size: 15 residues. The CDR3 DNA is TGTGCCAGCAGCGTAGCGGGGGGGCCTGGGGAGACCCAGTACTTC. Translating gives CASSVAGGPGETQYF.

CDR3 coding DNA: TGTGCCACCAGCAGGGAGACTCACTCTGGAAACACCATATATTTT. Translating it yields CATSRETHSGNTIYF. The rearrangement joins TRBV15 to TRBJ1-3, with D uncertain. V was trimmed by 3 bases and J by 0 bases, leaving 9 bases between them. The germline V gene has CDR1 LNHNV and CDR2 YYDKDF (reference sequence). The CDR3 extends over 15 amino acids.

V is TRBV11-3 and J is TRBJ2-1; D perhaps matches TRBD2 (5 bases). V lost 1 base and J 4 bases, leaving 11 bases between the germline ends. Per germline, CDR1 SGHNT and CDR2 YENEEA. CDR3 length equals 15 residues. The CDR3 region has the DNA TGTGCCAGCAGCTTAGCGGCGGGTCAGTACAATGAGCAGTTCTTC. Translation gives CASSLAAGQYNEQFF.

The chain couples TRBV5-1 to TRBJ2-5, with TRBD2 identical over 11 bases. The CDR3 is 14 amino acids. Germline CDR1 SGHRS, CDR2 YFSETQ. The trim removed 5 bases at V and 4 bases at J, leaving 4 bases unmatched. The CDR3 spells CASRPTSGVETQYF. The CDR3 nucleotides read TGCGCCAGCAGGCCGACTAGCGGGGTAGAGACCCAGTACTTC.

The chain employs TRBV11-2 and TRBJ2-3, with 7 bases aligning to TRBD2. Germline values: CDR1 SGHAT, CDR2 FQNNGV. J lost 1 base, V lost 4 bases, and 8 bases had no gene match. The CDR3 totals 16 residues. CDR3 amino acids: CASSWGGSAGTDTQYF. For the CDR3, the DNA is TGTGCCAGCAGCTGGGGGGGATCGGCTGGCACAGATACGCAGTATTTT.

V usage is TRBV7-2 and J usage is TRBJ1-5, with a weak D call TRBD1 (6 bases). CDR1 and CDR2 (germline): SGHTA, FQGNSA. The V gene lost 2 bases and the J gene lost 11 bases, with 10 bases spanning the gap. The CDR3 runs to 12 residues. The CDR3 coding sequence is TGTGCCAGCAGCTTAATGGAGGGGGCCCAGCATTTT. Translation: CASSLMEGAQHF.

J is TRBJ2-6 and V is TRBV18; D remains unclear. The V gene's germline CDR1 is KGHSH and CDR2 LQKENI. V was shortened by 3 bases and J by 2 bases, with 5 bases between the two germline ends. The length of the CDR3 is 14 residues. CDR3 sequence: CASSPQAGANVLTF. The CDR3 DNA sequence: TGTGCCAGCTCACCCCAGGCTGGGGCCAACGTCCTGACTTTC.

This clone was counted once. The genes are TRBV5-1 and TRBJ2-7; D is uncertain. Germline values: CDR1 SGHRS, CDR2 YFSETQ. The ends were cut back, 2 bases at V and 5 bases at J, with 8 bases in the middle. The CDR3 is 12 residues long. The CDR3 loop is CASSFLGDEQYF. DNA of the CDR3: TGCGCCAGCAGCTTCTTGGGCGACGAGCAGTACTTC.

This rearrangement joins TRBV7-8 to TRBJ2-7, with D possibly matching TRBD1 (7 bases). Between the trimmed V and J ends, which lost 1 base and 3 bases, there was a span of 16 bases. From germline, CDR1 is SGHVS and CDR2 FQNEAQ. CDR3 length: 16 residues. The CDR3, as DNA: TGTGCCAGCAGCTTAGAGGCAGGGGGGCTCGTCTACGAGCAGTACTTC. Its protein is CASSLEAGGLVYEQYF.

The chain recombines TRBV5-1 with TRBJ2-3, with no clear D. CDR3 length: 14 amino acids. The V and J ends lost 3 bases and 5 bases respectively, with 13 bases between them. CDR1 is SGHRS, CDR2 YFSETQ, per germline. The CDR3 sequence is CASSSNGPQDTQYF. The CDR3, as DNA: TGCGCCAGCAGCTCGAATGGGCCCCAAGATACGCAGTATTTT. Filled out from reference TRBV5-1 and TRBJ2-3, the complete variable domain reads KAGVTQTPRYLIKTRGQQVTLSCSPISGHRSVSWYQQTPGQGLQFLFEYFSETQRNKGNFPGRFSGRQFSNSRSEMNVSTLELGDSALYLCASSSNGPQDTQYFGPGTRLTVL.

The chain has TRBV10-2 and TRBJ2-3; TRBD1 matches at 8 bases. Trimming removed 0 bases from V and 0 bases from J; junction bases left unmatched: 8. This CDR3 contains 18 residues. Germline lookup yields CDR1 WSHSY and CDR2 SAAADI. The CDR3: CASSESARGLESTDTQYF. The CDR3 DNA sequence: TGCGCCAGCAGTGAGTCTGCCAGGGGGCTTGAGAGCACAGATACGCAGTATTTT.

This chain uses TRBV6-1 with TRBJ1-6; TRBD1 is a possible D gene (6 bases). The germline CDR1 and CDR2 sequences are MNHNS and SASEGT. CDR3 size: 12 residues. The germline V and J ends were trimmed by 2 bases and 14 bases, with 10 bases remaining between them. CDR3 residues: CASSEQGRTLHF. The CDR3 DNA follows: TGTGCCAGCAGTGAACAGGGGAGGACCCTCCACTTT.

The genes are TRBV9 and TRBJ1-2, with no clear D. In germline, CDR1 is SGDLS, CDR2 YYNGEE. The CDR3 consists of 13 residues. Trimming took 5 bases from V and 3 from J, leaving 11 bases between them. The CDR3 bases are TGTGCCAGCAGTGAGGGATCACACTATGGCTACACCTTC. It encodes CASSEGSHYGYTF. Based on the CDR3 plus reference TRBV9 and TRBJ1-2, the full variable domain is DSGVTQTPKHLITATGQRVTLRCSPRSGDLSVYWYQQSLDQGLQFLIQYYNGEERAKGNILERFSAQQFPDLHSELNLSSLELGDSALYFCASSEGSHYGYTFGSGTRLTVV.

This chain joins TRBV18 and TRBJ2-3, with D maybe TRBD2 (6 bases). CDR1 and CDR2 from the germline V gene are KGHSH and LQKENI. V shed 0 bases and J shed 0 bases, with 10 bases lying between them. This CDR3 comprises 16 residues. CDR3 protein: CASSPPKAGSTDTQYF. For the CDR3, the DNA is TGTGCCAGCTCACCACCTAAGGCGGGGAGCACAGATACGCAGTATTTT.

The chain carries TRBV14 and TRBJ2-5; no definite D call. CDR1 SGHDN and CDR2 FVKESK come from the germline V gene. The CDR3 has 12 residues. The V end lost 2 bases, the J end lost 3 bases, and 4 bases lay between the germline ends. This CDR3 is CASSQQKETQYF. Written as DNA, the CDR3 is TGTGCCAGCAGCCAACAAAAAGAGACCCAGTACTTC.

This rearrangement joins TRBV6-1 to TRBJ2-7; D gene uncertain. Trimming stripped 7 bases from V and 7 bases from J, with 11 bases between. Per germline, CDR1 MNHNS and CDR2 SASEGT. This CDR3 comprises 11 residues. CDR3 bases: TGTGCCAGCAAACGAGACGGGGAGCAGTACTTC. It is translated as CASKRDGEQYF.

V is TRBV4-2 and J is TRBJ2-1; weak D call: TRBD1 (6 bases). V was trimmed by 2 bases and J by 6 bases, leaving 11 bases between them. CDR1 is LGHNA and CDR2 is YNFKEQ in the germline V gene. The CDR3 sequence is 14 residues long. The CDR3 DNA is TGTGCCAGCAGCCAAACCCCACAGGGCAATGAGCAGTTCTTC. This gives the protein CASSQTPQGNEQFF.

The chain couples TRBV19 to TRBJ1-4, with TRBD1 matching over 8 bases. V gave up 5 bases and J gave up 5 bases; unmatched junction bases: 7. This CDR3 is built from 15 residues. Per the germline V gene, CDR1 is LNHDA and CDR2 is SQIVND (reference sequence). The CDR3 reads CASSSGGGINEKLFF. The CDR3 nucleotides are TGTGCCAGTAGTTCAGGGGGCGGAATAAATGAAAAACTGTTTTTT.

The chain combines TRBV11-3 with TRBJ2-3, with 13 bases identical to TRBD2. The CDR3 has 19 residues. V lost 4 bases to trimming and J lost 1 base; unmatched junction nucleotides: 11. CDR1 and CDR2 from the germline V gene are SGHNT and YENEEA. The CDR3, as DNA: TGTGCCAGCAGCTCGACCAGACTAGCGGGGGGACTTCGCACAGATACGCAGTATTTT. It is translated as CASSSTRLAGGLRTDTQYF.

The rearrangement links TRBV12-2 to TRBJ1-6. TRBV12-2 is annotated as a pseudogene. This CDR3 is built from 17 residues. DNA of the CDR3: TGTGCAAGTCGCAGGAGAACGCCGGGACTGTTGGATTCACCCCTCCACTTT. Amino acids: CASRRRTPGLLDSPLHF.